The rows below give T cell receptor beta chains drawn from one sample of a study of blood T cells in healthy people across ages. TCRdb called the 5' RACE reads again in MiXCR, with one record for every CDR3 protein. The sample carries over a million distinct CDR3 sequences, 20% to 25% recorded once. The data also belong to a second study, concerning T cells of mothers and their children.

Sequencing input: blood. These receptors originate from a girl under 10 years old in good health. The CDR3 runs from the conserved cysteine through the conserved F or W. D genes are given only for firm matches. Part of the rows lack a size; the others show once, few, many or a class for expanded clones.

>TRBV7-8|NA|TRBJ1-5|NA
TGTGCCAGCAGCCGTCTAGAGGGTGCGGATCAGCCCCAGCATTTT
CASSRLEGADQPQHF
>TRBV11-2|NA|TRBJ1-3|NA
TGTGCCAGCACCCGGACGGACCTCTCTGGAAACACCATATATTTT
CASTRTDLSGNTIYF
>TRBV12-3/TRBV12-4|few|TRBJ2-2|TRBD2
TGTGCCAGCAGTTTTCTATGGCGGGAGGGCCGGAACACCGGGGAGCTGTTTTTT
CASSFLWREGRNTGELFF
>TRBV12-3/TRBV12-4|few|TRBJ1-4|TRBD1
TGTGCCAGCAGGCGCGGACAGGGCGTCCCTACTAATGAAAAACTGTTTTTT
CASRRGQGVPTNEKLFF
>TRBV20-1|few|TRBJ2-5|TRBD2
TGCAGTGCTAGAGATTACCGGGGGGTTAGCCAAGAGACCCAGTACTTC
CSARDYRGVSQETQYF
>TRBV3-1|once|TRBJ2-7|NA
TGTGCCAGCAGTCCTGAGCCGGGCCACGAGCAGTACTTC
CASSPEPGHEQYF
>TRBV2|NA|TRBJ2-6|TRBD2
TGTGCCAGGGGACTACTTCCAGGGTCTGGGGCCAACGTCCTGACTTTC
CARGLLPGSGANVLTF
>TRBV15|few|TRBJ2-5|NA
TGTGCCACCAGCAGTCAGCTGGAGACCCAGTACTTC
CATSSQLETQYF
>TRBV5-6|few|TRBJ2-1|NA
TGTGCCAGCAGCTTGCGTATTGGAGGGGCCTACAATGAGCAGTTCTTC
CASSLRIGGAYNEQFF
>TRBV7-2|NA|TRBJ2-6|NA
TGTGCCAGCAGTCCGCCTCCGGGGGCCAACGTCCTGACTTTC
CASSPPPGANVLTF
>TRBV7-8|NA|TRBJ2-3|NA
TGTGCCGGCAGCTCCAACCTCGGGACGGGGAATTTT
CAGSSNLGTGNF
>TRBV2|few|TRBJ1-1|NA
TGTGCCAGCAGTGCCGACTCTGAAGCTTTCTTT
CASSADSEAFF
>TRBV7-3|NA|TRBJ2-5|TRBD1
TGTGCCAGCAGCTTAGCGGGACAGGGGACGGAGACCCAGTACTTC
CASSLAGQGTETQYF
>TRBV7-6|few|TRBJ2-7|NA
TGTGCCAGCAGCACTAACCCCGGCAGCTTCTACGAGCAGTACTTC
CASSTNPGSFYEQYF
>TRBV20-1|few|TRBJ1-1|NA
TGCAGTGCTAGATTGGCCAGAATGAACACTGAAGCTTTCTTT
CSARLARMNTEAFF
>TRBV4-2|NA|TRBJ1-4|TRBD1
TGTGCCAGCAGCCAAGAAAGGGGGGACAGGGTCGGCAGTGAAAAACTGTTTTTT
CASSQERGDRVGSEKLFF